This is a list of T cell receptor beta chains from one sample in a study of blood T cell repertoires in COVID-19. Sequencing used immunoSEQ multiplex PCR; TCRdb keeps in-frame clones, though not all of them. This table has over 140,000 clones, roughly 84% appearing once. The sequenced material came from peripheral blood. Every receptor here comes from an older woman with acute or convalescent COVID-19. Each CDR3 is given with its conserved first and last residue. The order of the fields is D gene, CDR3 length, V gene, clone size, J gene, CDR3 protein, CDR3 DNA. The D gene is left open where the match is weak. Clone size, where shown, is once, few, many, or a class for clones that have expanded.

>TRBD2|18|TRBV4-2|NA|TRBJ2-7
CASSQETPSRLAGGEQYF
TGTGCCAGCAGCCAAGAGACCCCTAGTAGGCTAGCGGGAGGCGAGCAGTACTTC
>TRBD2|17|TRBV7-9|NA|TRBJ2-1
CASSLGGTRGRGNEQFF
TGTGCCAGCAGCTTAGGTGGGACTAGAGGAAGGGGTAATGAGCAGTTCTTC
>TRBD2|15|TRBV7-2|NA|TRBJ2-2
CASSELAGPTGELFF
TGTGCCAGCAGTGAACTAGCGGGACCGACCGGGGAGCTGTTTTTT
>TRBD2|16|TRBV30|NA|TRBJ2-1
CAWTLLAGASYNEQFF
TGTGCCTGGACCCTACTAGCGGGAGCGTCCTACAATGAGCAGTTCTTC
>TRBD1|14|TRBV7-2|NA|TRBJ1-2
CASSIQGAVYGYTF
TGTGCCAGCAGCATACAGGGGGCGGTCTATGGCTACACCTTC
>TRBD2|15|TRBV2|NA|TRBJ2-2
CASNFGQPGGGELFF
TGTGCCAGCAATTTCGGGCAGCCGGGAGGAGGGGAGCTGTTTTTT
>NA|14|TRBV18|NA|TRBJ2-3
CASSPRVVTDTQYF
TGTGCCAGCTCACCCAGGGTGGTCACAGATACGCAGTATTTT
>NA|15|TRBV3-1/TRBV3-2|NA|TRBJ2-5
CASSQAYRVQETQYF
TGTGCCAGCAGCCAAGCCTACAGGGTACAGGAGACCCAGTACTTC
>TRBD2|16|TRBV5-1|NA|TRBJ2-3
CASSFGGRIGTDTQYF
TGCGCCAGCAGCTTTGGCGGGAGGATCGGTACAGATACGCAGTATTTT
>TRBD2|16|TRBV11-3|NA|TRBJ2-2
CASSPRTSGSTGELFF
TGTGCCAGCAGCCCCCGGACTAGCGGGAGTACCGGGGAGCTGTTTTTT
>TRBD1|12|TRBV6-5|NA|TRBJ1-2
CASRTGVKGYTF
TGTGCCAGCAGGACAGGGGTAAAAGGCTACACCTTC
>NA|13|TRBV7-3|NA|TRBJ2-7
CASREAGSYEQYF
TGTGCCAGCAGGGAAGCGGGCTCCTACGAGCAGTACTTC
>NA|15|TRBV3-1/TRBV3-2|NA|TRBJ2-5
CASSQVGRTGVAQYF
TGTGCCAGCAGCCAAGTCGGCAGGACGGGAGTGGCCCAGTACTTC
>NA|12|TRBV5-5|NA|TRBJ1-6
CASSFQNSPLHF
TGTGCCAGCAGCTTTCAGAATTCACCCCTCCACTTT
>TRBD2|15|TRBV6-6|few|TRBJ2-1
CATFSSGRTYNEQFF
TGTGCCACCTTTTCTAGCGGGAGAACCTACAATGAGCAGTTCTTC
>TRBD2|16|TRBV15|once|TRBJ2-1
CATSRDLASGTGEQFF
TGTGCCACCAGCAGAGATCTGGCTAGCGGGACCGGTGAGCAGTTCTTC
>NA|13|TRBV6-5|NA|TRBJ2-7
CASSRTRFHEQYF
TGTGCCAGCAGTAGGACAAGGTTCCACGAGCAGTACTTC
>NA|15|TRBV29-1|NA|TRBJ2-6
CSVGQENSGANVLTF
TGCAGCGTTGGTCAGGAAAACTCTGGGGCCAACGTCCTGACTTTC
>NA|13|TRBV20-1|NA|TRBJ1-2
CSASAMGLHGYTF
TGCAGTGCTAGTGCCATGGGGCTGCATGGCTACACCTTC
>TRBD1|16|TRBV6-1|NA|TRBJ2-4
CASSEEQGASKNIQYF
TGTGCCAGCAGTGAAGAACAGGGGGCCTCCAAAAACATTCAGTACTTC
>TRBD1|20|TRBV10-2|NA|TRBJ1-5
CAGGALDRARPPASNQPQHF
TGCGCCGGAGGTGCCTTAGACAGGGCTCGCCCTCCCGCCAGCAATCAGCCCCAGCATTTT
>NA|12|TRBV30|NA|TRBJ2-7
CAWSVGSYEQYF
TGTGCCTGGAGCGTCGGTTCCTACGAGCAGTACTTC
>NA|14|TRBV7-2|NA|TRBJ1-2
CASSLTGSDRGYTF
TGTGCCAGCAGCTTAACAGGGTCGGATCGTGGCTACACCTTC
>NA|14|TRBV24-1|few|TRBJ1-1
CATSDSIGSTEAFF
TGTGCCACCAGTGATTCCATAGGGAGCACTGAAGCTTTCTTT
>TRBD1|15|TRBV5-1|NA|TRBJ1-4
CASSGTGDRSEKLFF
TGCGCCAGCAGCGGGACAGGGGACCGATCTGAAAAACTGTTTTTT
>TRBD2|18|TRBV9|NA|TRBJ2-2
CASSPGLEGWGNTGELFF
TGTGCCAGCAGCCCCGGACTAGAGGGATGGGGGAACACCGGGGAGCTGTTTTTT
>NA|14|TRBV18|NA|TRBJ1-5
CASSRGLYNQPQHF
TGTGCCAGCTCACGGGGCCTCTACAATCAGCCCCAGCATTTT
>NA|14|TRBV7-9|NA|TRBJ2-7
CASSIPTEGREQYF
TGTGCCAGCAGTATCCCGACAGAAGGGAGGGAGCAGTACTTC
>TRBD1|15|TRBV7-8|NA|TRBJ2-7
CASSLAGTGHLEQYF
TGTGCCAGCAGCTTAGCAGGGACAGGGCACTTGGAGCAGTACTTC
>NA|14|TRBV11-3|NA|TRBJ1-5
CARISEGGDQPQHF
TGTGCCAGAATTTCGGAGGGGGGGGATCAGCCCCAGCATTTT
>TRBD2|15|TRBV5-4|once|TRBJ2-1
CASSFESSGRNEQFF
TGTGCCAGCAGCTTCGAATCTAGCGGTAGAAATGAGCAGTTCTTC
>TRBD2|13|TRBV30|NA|TRBJ2-7
CAWRAGAVYEQYF
TGTGCCTGGAGAGCGGGAGCGGTCTACGAGCAGTACTTC
>NA|15|TRBV19|few|TRBJ1-4
CASSIGGGRSEKLFF
TGTGCCAGTAGTATAGGAGGGGGAAGGAGTGAAAAACTGTTTTTT
>TRBD2|16|TRBV29-1|once|TRBJ2-7
CSVEAMASGTSYEQYF
TGCAGCGTTGAAGCTATGGCTAGCGGGACCTCCTACGAGCAGTACTTC
>TRBD1|16|TRBV4-3|NA|TRBJ1-2
CASSQDHKTGDYGYTF
TGCGCCAGCAGCCAAGATCATAAGACAGGGGACTATGGCTACACCTTC
>NA|11|TRBV27|once|TRBJ2-1
CASRLNNEQFF
TGTGCCAGCAGACTGAACAATGAGCAGTTCTTC
>NA|15|TRBV10-3|NA|TRBJ1-4
CAISESYERMEKLFF
TGTGCCATCAGTGAGTCCTACGAGCGAATGGAAAAACTGTTTTTT
>TRBD2|18|TRBV9|once|TRBJ2-1
CASSVAPFSGSSYNEQFF
TGTGCCAGCAGCGTAGCTCCCTTCAGCGGGAGCTCCTACAATGAGCAGTTCTTC
>TRBD2|21|TRBV20-1|few|TRBJ2-1
CSASPAGGLAGNPRIYNEQFF
TGCAGTGCTAGTCCCGCGGGCGGACTAGCGGGAAATCCCCGTATTTACAATGAGCAGTTCTTC
>NA|11|TRBV6-2/TRBV6-3|NA|TRBJ2-1
CASSLANEQFF
TGTGCCAGCAGCTTAGCCAATGAGCAGTTCTTC
>NA|17|TRBV21-1|NA|TRBJ2-5
CASSKGAGQGKKETQYF
TGTGCCAGCAGCAAAGGGGCCGGACAGGGGAAAAAAGAGACCCAGTACTTC
>TRBD2|15|TRBV6-2/TRBV6-3|once|TRBJ2-7
CASSEGLANSYEQYF
TGTGCCAGCAGCGAGGGACTAGCGAACTCCTACGAGCAGTACTTC
>NA|15|TRBV7-9|NA|TRBJ2-5
CASSLALARQETQYF
TGTGCCAGCAGCTTAGCTCTAGCGCGACAAGAGACCCAGTACTTC
>NA|13|TRBV9|NA|TRBJ2-2
CASSKRNTGELFF
TGTGCCAGCAGCAAGAGGAACACCGGGGAGCTGTTTTTT
>NA|14|TRBV11-3|NA|TRBJ1-1
CASSALTGNTEAFF
TGTGCCAGCAGCGCGCTGACAGGCAACACTGAAGCTTTCTTT
>NA|13|TRBV7-2|NA|TRBJ1-2
CASSFLGGYGYTF
TGTGCCAGCAGCTTTTTAGGCGGCTATGGCTACACCTTC
>TRBD2|17|TRBV7-9|NA|TRBJ2-1
CASSSLGGGSSYNEQFF
TGTGCCAGCAGCTCTTTGGGGGGAGGGAGCTCCTACAATGAGCAGTTCTTC
>NA|18|TRBV25-1|NA|TRBJ1-1
CASSELKKTGPANTEAFF
TGTGCCAGCAGTGAACTGAAAAAGACAGGCCCAGCCAACACTGAAGCTTTCTTT
>NA|12|TRBV28|NA|TRBJ2-7
CASRSGGYEQYF
TGTGCCAGCAGATCCGGGGGCTACGAGCAGTACTTC
>TRBD1|14|TRBV4-1|NA|TRBJ1-4
CASSSTGGPEKLFF
TGCGCCAGCAGCTCCACAGGGGGACCTGAAAAACTGTTTTTT
>NA|11|TRBV30|NA|TRBJ1-4
CAWSPARKLFF
TGTGCCTGGAGTCCGGCCAGGAAACTGTTTTTT
>TRBD1|14|TRBV30|NA|TRBJ1-4
CAFNRDRSNEKLFF
TGTGCCTTTAACCGGGACAGAAGTAATGAAAAACTGTTTTTT
>NA|13|TRBV15|NA|TRBJ2-1
CATSRDLGHEQFF
TGTGCCACCAGCAGAGACCTAGGCCATGAGCAGTTCTTC
>TRBD1|13|TRBV12-3/TRBV12-4|NA|TRBJ2-7
CASSSGTGIEQYF
TGTGCCAGCAGTTCCGGGACAGGGATCGAGCAGTACTTC
>TRBD2|16|TRBV28|NA|TRBJ2-1
CASTLRFGGRGNEQFF
TGTGCCAGCACCTTGCGCTTTGGCGGGAGGGGAAATGAGCAGTTCTTC
>NA|16|TRBV5-5|NA|TRBJ1-6
CASSFFAGADDSPLHF
TGTGCCAGCAGCTTTTTTGCGGGGGCGGATGACTCACCCCTCCACTTT
>NA|11|TRBV6-5|NA|TRBJ1-1
CASKGPGGAFF
TGTGCCAGCAAAGGACCAGGCGGGGCTTTCTTT
>NA|16|TRBV28|NA|TRBJ1-6
CASSLEGGTPNSPLHF
TGTGCCAGCAGTTTAGAGGGTGGAACGCCTAATTCACCCCTCCACTTT
>NA|15|TRBV19|NA|TRBJ1-2
CASSIRTVNNYGYTF
TGTGCCAGTAGTATAAGGACAGTTAATAACTATGGCTACACCTTC